A single T cell receptor (beta chain) is shown here with its context. What this receptor recognizes is not known. It has no much larger one-base neighbor in the sample; base qualities were not kept. The immunoSEQ assay at survey resolution was used to sequence TCRbeta rearrangements from genomic DNA. Per the authors' processing: In the TCR sequencing data, the lowest productive clonotype frequency that could be detected was 2.59 x 10-5. Only productive TCRbeta rearrangements, defined as complete and in-frame sequences, were included in the analyses. Simpson clonality, calculated in the immunoSEQ Analyzer version 3.0, was used as the measure of sample clonality. Clones were categorized by frequency as very rare, small, medium, large (1-20%) or hyperexpanded (>20%). OLGA 1.2.3 estimated generation probabilities, VDJtools produced V-gene circos plots, VDJdb was queried for specificities, and GLIPH identified CDR3 motifs. Not all clones reach the TCRdb copy of this immuneACCESS table, which keeps in-frame sequences only. Checked studies attribute under half of the gap to unresolved V genes and leave the rest unexplained. V and J calls and clone size are given by that table; D and trimming were obtained from the DNA. The sample yields approximately 34,000 clones; 55% to 80% were counted once. The top ten clonotypes cover roughly 2% of the sample.

Sequences WNHNN (CDR1) and SYGVQD (CDR2) are obtained from the germline V gene (reference sequence). The CDR3 starts with the cysteine, ends with the phenylalanine, and has 17 residues. The CDR3 DNA has 51 bases and is translated from base 1. V and J are truncated by 4 bases and 0 bases respectively, leaving an intervening sequence of 16 bases. This sample is drawn from a study of STAT5B mutations in CD4+ large granular lymphocyte leukemia (dated by TCRdb to 2021 to 2024). Broadly, across the study: Among the healthy controls, the CDR3 'QG' motif was associated with a particular HLA allele. TCRbeta repertoires of CD4+ T-cell large granular lymphocyte leukemia patients were compared with those of healthy blood donors. Flow cytometry on FACSCanto II or FACSVerse confirmed that purified fractions exceeded 95% purity among lymphocytes.

The healthy control group was made up of approximately 40 blood donors, and the Finnish Red Cross blood service supplied their buffy coats. All TCR-sequenced material derived from peripheral blood: patient blood samples and healthy donor buffy coats. Peripheral blood mononuclear cells were isolated by Ficoll-Hypaque gradient centrifugation. Magnetic purification was used to isolate CD4+ cells from the buffy coats of the healthy controls. The Gentra Puregene Cell and Tissue kit was used for genomic DNA extraction, and quantification was performed on a Qubit 2.0 fluorometer. The paper's findings and limits, for the study overall: Main leukemic clonotypes were private to each patient, although over 20% of the main leukemic clonotypes were found at low frequency in the non-leukemic repertoires of other patients. Compared with healthy CD4+ repertoires, CD4-sorted patient repertoires appeared more clonal, and this difference remained even after the putative leukemic clones were removed. Enrichment of TRBV06-family usage was observed among the top patient clones (8/27) relative to healthy controls (2/35). The data were not HLA-matched, and the relatively small sample size could explain the higher clonality seen in CD4+ compared with CD8+ T-LGLL.

The specimen sequenced was CD4+ T cells from blood buffy coats. The clonotype comes from a human donor in good health. The receptor chain draws on TRBV10-1 and TRBJ1-5; a tentative D call is TRBD1 (5 bases match). CDR3 reads: CASSVSLGGYSNQPQHF. In nucleotide form, the sequence is TGCGCCAGCAGTGTCTCCCTGGGGGGATATAGCAATCAGCCCCAGCATTTT.